This T cell receptor beta chain comes out of a study of blood T cells in healthy people across ages. Study-wide points: The study lacked donor CMV status, which possibly confounded expanded clonotype changes.

Germline V gene sequence: CDR1 SEHNR, CDR2 FQNEAQ (reference sequence). Unmatched junction bases numbered 11, after V lost 5 bases and J lost 5 bases. This CDR3 is 15 amino acids long. The table lists this clonotype with a count of one. Antigen: not known. A sample-barcoded 5' primer and a J-beta primer mix were used in a second PCR of roughly 7 to 12 cycles. Every single cDNA molecule received a tag from a template-switch adaptor with 12 random nucleotides. One entry per CDR3 protein, called by TCRdb with MiXCR from the 5' RACE reads. The sample yields 1.5 million to 2 million distinct CDR3 sequences, about 49% seen once.

The chain joins TRBV7-9 to TRBJ2-5; 7 bases align to TRBD2. The receptor comes from a woman aged 40-49 years in good health. The sample was blood. The CDR3 DNA reads as TGTGCCAGCAGCCCTCAGCGGGGTATGATGGAGACCCAGTACTTC. It encodes CASSPQRGMMETQYF. The entire variable domain, with the rest obtained from reference TRBV7-9 and TRBJ2-5, is as follows: DTGVSQNPRHKITKRGQNVTFRCDPISEHNRLYWYRQTLGQGPEFLTYFQNEAQLEKSRLLSDRFSAERPKGSFSTLEIQRTEQGDSAMYLCASSPQRGMMETQYFGPGTRLLVL.